The 22 T cell receptor beta chains below were found in one sample sequenced in a study of siplizumab effects on memory and regulatory T cells. The table came from immunoSEQ multiplex PCR; TCRdb's copy has only in-frame clones and leaves some out. The data hold some 96,000 clones, with 80% to 95% observed a single time. Sequenced sample: CD4+ T cells sorted from blood. The receptors derive from a human donor in good health.

The V call is TRBV6-5, the J call TRBJ1-2, with D possibly matching TRBD1 (5 bases). V lost 0 bases and J lost 3, with 8 bases in between. Germline V lookup: CDR1 MNHEY, CDR2 SVGAGI. This CDR3 has 14 amino acids. CDR3 residues: CASSYSRGYYGYTF. The CDR3 region has the DNA TGTGCCAGCAGTTACTCTCGGGGCTACTATGGCTACACCTTC.

The chain has TRBV19 and TRBJ1-6; D unclear. The CDR3 spans 14 residues. V lost 3 bases to trimming and J lost 4 bases, with 7 bases between them. Per the germline V gene, CDR1 is LNHDA and CDR2 is SQIVND (reference sequence). The CDR3 here is CASSIDQYNSPLHF. The CDR3 DNA is TGTGCCAGTAGTATCGATCAATATAATTCACCCCTCCACTTT.

The rearrangement uses TRBV5-6 and TRBJ1-3; unclear D gene. Trimming left V 3 bases short and J 0 bases short, with 10 bases between. Germline-derived CDR1 and CDR2 are SGHDT and YYEEEE. The CDR3 is 15 residues long. The CDR3 DNA reads TGTGCCAGCAGCTCTTCCCGCGTCTCTGGAAACACCATATATTTT. The encoded protein is CASSSSRVSGNTIYF.

CDR3: CASSSERRGGYEQYF. CDR3 sequence (DNA): TGTGCCAGCAGTTCGGAACGCAGGGGGGGTTACGAGCAGTACTTC. The V and J genes are TRBV6-5 and TRBJ2-7; D is possibly TRBD1 or TRBD2 (7 bases each). Deletions cut 4 bases from V and 4 bases from J, with 17 bases between. The CDR3 contains 15 residues. Germline CDR1 reads MNHEY; CDR2 reads SVGAGI.

This chain uses TRBV5-6 with TRBJ1-2; 7 bases align to TRBD1. J gave up 3 bases and V 5 bases, and 7 bases lay outside the gene matches. Per germline, CDR1 SGHDT and CDR2 YYEEEE. This CDR3 is built from 14 residues. In DNA form, the CDR3 reads TGTGCCAGCAGTCGCTACAGGGGCTACTATGGCTACACCTTC. Translation gives CASSRYRGYYGYTF. Full variable domain (rest looked up from reference TRBV5-6 and TRBJ1-2): DAGVTQSPTHLIKTRGQQVTLRCSPKSGHDTVSWYQQALGQGPQFIFQYYEEEERQRGNFPDRFSGHQFPNYSSELNVNALLLGDSALYLCASSRYRGYYGYTFGSGTRLTVV.

V and J are TRBV9 and TRBJ2-3; D remains unclear. The V gene lost 0 bases and the J gene lost 2 bases, with 10 bases spanning the gap. Germline loops: CDR1 SGDLS, CDR2 YYNGEE. The CDR3 covers 15 residues. CDR3 sequence: CASSVEDGSTDTQYF. As DNA, the CDR3 is TGTGCCAGCAGCGTAGAGGACGGGTCCACAGATACGCAGTATTTT. The full variable domain, with the rest looked up from reference TRBV9 and TRBJ2-3, is DSGVTQTPKHLITATGQRVTLRCSPRSGDLSVYWYQQSLDQGLQFLIQYYNGEERAKGNILERFSAQQFPDLHSELNLSSLELGDSALYFCASSVEDGSTDTQYFGPGTRLTVL.

This clone appeared a single time. This rearrangement joins TRBV28 to TRBJ1-5; weak D call: TRBD1 (5 bases). CDR1 and CDR2 from the germline V gene are MDHEN and SYDVKM. Trimming took 11 bases from V and 0 from J, leaving 14 bases between them. CDR3 length equals 14 residues. This CDR3 reads CAGRGGASNQPQHF. The CDR3 DNA is TGTGCCGGGCGAGGTGGGGCTAGCAATCAGCCCCAGCATTTT.

This chain connects TRBV6-6 to TRBJ1-1; weak D call: TRBD1 (5 bases). Trimming stripped 6 bases from V and 5 bases from J, with 13 bases between. The CDR3 covers 13 residues. Germline V CDR1 and CDR2: MNHNY, SVGAGI (reference sequence). The CDR3 DNA sequence: TGTGCCAGCAGACGGGGACGGTTAACTGAAGCTTTCTTT. Its translation: CASRRGRLTEAFF.

The chain is built from TRBV10-3 and TRBJ1-2; TRBD1 aligns across 10 bases. CDR1 and CDR2 (germline): ENHRY, SYGVKD. This CDR3 has 16 residues. The V segment lost 7 bases and the J segment 3 bases; nucleotides outside the gene matches: 11. CDR3 loop: CAITTGTGDSDYGYTF. The DNA for the CDR3 is TGTGCCATCACTACCGGGACAGGGGACTCCGACTATGGCTACACCTTC.

The rearrangement uses TRBV6-5 and TRBJ1-4, with 9 bases identical to TRBD1. Germline V gene sequence: CDR1 MNHEY, CDR2 SVGAGI. Trimming took 6 bases from V and 7 from J; bases not matched to a gene: 9. The CDR3 has 15 residues. The CDR3 DNA reads TGTGCCAGCAGCCAAACACAGGGGGCGGTTGAAAAACTGTTTTTT. It encodes CASSQTQGAVEKLFF.

The chain carries TRBV9 and TRBJ1-5; D is unclear. The CDR3 has 14 amino acids. From germline, CDR1 is SGDLS and CDR2 YYNGEE. Between the trimmed V and J ends, which lost 0 bases and 0 bases, there was a span of 4 bases. The CDR3 nucleotides are TGTGCCAGCAGCGTAGCCGCTAGCAATCAGCCCCAGCATTTT. It encodes CASSVAASNQPQHF.

CDR3 DNA: TGTGCCAGCAGTGAAGGACAGGTCCCCAGCTCCTACGAGCAGTACTTC. As protein: CASSEGQVPSSYEQYF. The chain has TRBV6-1 and TRBJ2-7; TRBD1 might be the D (6 bases). The CDR3 contains 16 residues. Looked up from germline, CDR1 is MNHNS and CDR2 is SASEGT. Trimming stripped 1 base from V and 0 bases from J, with 13 bases between.

This sequence joins TRBV9 and TRBJ2-5; D is perhaps TRBD1 (5 bases). Germline values: CDR1 SGDLS, CDR2 YYNGEE. The V end lost 4 bases, the J end lost 7 bases, and 20 bases lay between the germline ends. The CDR3 totals 15 residues. CDR3: CASSPGRPSQGTQYF. The CDR3 DNA reads as TGTGCCAGCAGCCCCGGACGGCCGTCTCAGGGGACCCAGTACTTC.

The chain combines TRBV19 with TRBJ1-4; no clear D. The CDR3 runs to 14 residues. With 7 bases removed from V and 2 bases from J, the gap between germline ends came to 11 bases. Germline values: CDR1 LNHDA, CDR2 SQIVND (reference sequence). The DNA of the CDR3 is TGTGCCAGTACCCAAGGTGGGACTAATGAAAAACTGTTTTTT. Translated, it gives CASTQGGTNEKLFF. The full variable domain, with the rest looked up from reference TRBV19 and TRBJ1-4, is DGGITQSPKYLFRKEGQNVTLSCEQNLNHDAMYWYRQDPGQGLRLIYYSQIVNDFQKGDIAEGYSVSREKKESFPLTVTSAQKNPTAFYLCASTQGGTNEKLFFGSGTQLSVL.

The rearrangement joins TRBV7-3 to TRBJ2-1; D gene uncertain. The CDR3 is made up of 13 amino acids. Germline assignment: CDR1 SGHTA and CDR2 FQGTGA. V lost 5 bases, J lost 7 bases, and 12 bases lay in between. The CDR3: CASSPRNGNEQFF. The CDR3 DNA reads as TGTGCCAGCAGCCCACGAAATGGAAATGAGCAGTTCTTC.

The chain uses TRBV7-2 and TRBJ1-3; D is undetermined. This CDR3 spans 16 amino acids. Germline values: CDR1 SGHTA, CDR2 FQGNSA. The ends were cut back, 1 base at V and 0 bases at J, with 10 bases in the middle. CDR3 bases: TGTGCCAGCAGCTTAGACCGGGAGAGCTCTGGAAACACCATATATTTT. Translated: CASSLDRESSGNTIYF.

J is TRBJ2-1 and V is TRBV7-6; TRBD2 aligns across 8 bases. The junction had 8 bases not matched to a gene; V was cut back by 0 bases and J by 4 bases. The CDR3 loop spans 17 amino acids. Germline V CDR1 and CDR2: SGHVS, FNYEAQ. The CDR3 region has the DNA TGTGCCAGCAGCTTAGCGATTCGGGCGGGAGGATACAATGAGCAGTTCTTC. Its protein product is CASSLAIRAGGYNEQFF.

The chain employs TRBV30 and TRBJ1-1; D is unresolved. Germline-derived CDR1 and CDR2 are GTSNPN and SVGIG (reference sequence). V was cut by 0 bases and J by 5 bases, with 7 bases left in between. This CDR3 is 12 amino acids long. The CDR3 DNA follows: TGTGCCTGGAGTGTAGGGAGGACTGAAGCTTTCTTT. Protein: CAWSVGRTEAFF. The full variable domain, in which reference TRBV30 and TRBJ1-1 provide the parts outside the CDR3, is SQTIHQWPATLVQPVGSPLSLECTVEGTSNPNLYWYRQAAGRGLQLLFYSVGIGQISSEVPQNLSASRPQDRQFILSSKKLLLSDSGFYLCAWSVGRTEAFFGQGTRLTVV.

The rearrangement joins TRBV9 to TRBJ2-7, with unresolved D. The V gene lost 0 bases and the J gene lost 2 bases, with 9 bases spanning the gap. Germline loops: CDR1 SGDLS, CDR2 YYNGEE. The CDR3 has 14 amino acids. CDR3 coding DNA: TGTGCCAGCAGCGTAGAAGTCAGTACCTACGAGCAGTACTTC. Amino acid sequence: CASSVEVSTYEQYF.

Details on this clone: In the same sample, other DNA sequences code for this CDR3. The V call is TRBV5-1, the J call TRBJ1-3; D possibly corresponds to TRBD1 (6 bases). Germline V lookup: CDR1 SGHRS, CDR2 YFSETQ. Trimming stripped 9 bases from V and 4 bases from J, with 11 bases between. This CDR3 spans 12 amino acids. The CDR3 DNA reads as TGCGCCACGGGGGCAATCGGAAACACCATATATTTT. It is translated as CATGAIGNTIYF.

The chain recombines TRBV6-1 with TRBJ2-1; 7 bases match TRBD1. Germline CDR1 reads MNHNS; CDR2 reads SASEGT. This CDR3 is built from 14 residues. The junction had 9 bases not matched to a gene; V was cut back by 4 bases and J by 9 bases. The DNA of the CDR3 is TGTGCCAGCAGTGGAAAAGACAGGGCTCGTGAGCAGTTCTTC. Protein: CASSGKDRAREQFF.

This chain joins TRBV18 and TRBJ2-2, with 7 bases lining up with TRBD2. Germline V CDR1 and CDR2: KGHSH, LQKENI. CDR3 size: 16 residues. Trimming removed 4 bases from V and 0 bases from J; junction bases left unmatched: 5. The CDR3 DNA reads TGTGCCAGCTCACGACCGGGGGGACCGAACACCGGGGAGCTGTTTTTT. Translating gives CASSRPGGPNTGELFF. Variable domain in full (rest from reference TRBV18 and TRBJ2-2): NAGVMQNPRHLVRRRGQEARLRCSPMKGHSHVYWYRQLPEEGLKFMVYLQKENIIDESGMPKERFSAEFPKEGPSILRIQQVVRGDSAAYFCASSRPGGPNTGELFFGEGSRLTVL.